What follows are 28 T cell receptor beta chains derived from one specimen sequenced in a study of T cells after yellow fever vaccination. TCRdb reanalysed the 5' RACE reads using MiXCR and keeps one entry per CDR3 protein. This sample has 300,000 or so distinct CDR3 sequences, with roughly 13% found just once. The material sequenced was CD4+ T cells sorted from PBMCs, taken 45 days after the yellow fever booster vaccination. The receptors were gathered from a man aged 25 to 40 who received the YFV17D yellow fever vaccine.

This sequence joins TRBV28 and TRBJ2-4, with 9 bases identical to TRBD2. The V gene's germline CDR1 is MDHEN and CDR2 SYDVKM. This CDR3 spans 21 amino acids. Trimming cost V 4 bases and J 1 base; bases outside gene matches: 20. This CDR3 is CASSSLNWGLAGGPAKNIQYF. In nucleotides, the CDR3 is TGTGCCAGCAGTTCCTTAAATTGGGGTTTGGCGGGAGGGCCGGCCAAAAACATTCAGTACTTC.

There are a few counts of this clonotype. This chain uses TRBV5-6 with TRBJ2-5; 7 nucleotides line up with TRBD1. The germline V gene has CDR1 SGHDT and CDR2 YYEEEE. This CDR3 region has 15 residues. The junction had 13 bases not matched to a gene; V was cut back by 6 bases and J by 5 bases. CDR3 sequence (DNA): TGTGCCAGCATCACCCTCCGACAGGGTAACGAGACCCAGTACTTC. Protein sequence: CASITLRQGNETQYF.

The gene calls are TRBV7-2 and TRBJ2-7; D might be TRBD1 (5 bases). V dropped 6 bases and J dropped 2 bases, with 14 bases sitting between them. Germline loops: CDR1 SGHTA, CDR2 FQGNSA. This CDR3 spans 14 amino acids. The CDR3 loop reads CASRPTGPPYEQYF. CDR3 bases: TGTGCCAGCAGGCCAACAGGCCCGCCCTACGAGCAGTACTTC.

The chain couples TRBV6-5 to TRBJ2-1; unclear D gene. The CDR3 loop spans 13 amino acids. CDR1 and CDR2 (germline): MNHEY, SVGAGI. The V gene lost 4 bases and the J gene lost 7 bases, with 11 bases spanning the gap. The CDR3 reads CASSSTRRNEQFF. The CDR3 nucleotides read TGTGCCAGCAGTTCGACACGGCGGAATGAGCAGTTCTTC.

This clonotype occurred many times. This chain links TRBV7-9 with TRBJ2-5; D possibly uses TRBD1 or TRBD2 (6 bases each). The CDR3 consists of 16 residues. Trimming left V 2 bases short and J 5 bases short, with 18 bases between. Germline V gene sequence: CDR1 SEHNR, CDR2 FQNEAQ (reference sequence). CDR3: CASSLSGRGGGETQYF. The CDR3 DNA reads TGTGCCAGCAGCTTAAGCGGCAGGGGAGGCGGGGAGACCCAGTACTTC.

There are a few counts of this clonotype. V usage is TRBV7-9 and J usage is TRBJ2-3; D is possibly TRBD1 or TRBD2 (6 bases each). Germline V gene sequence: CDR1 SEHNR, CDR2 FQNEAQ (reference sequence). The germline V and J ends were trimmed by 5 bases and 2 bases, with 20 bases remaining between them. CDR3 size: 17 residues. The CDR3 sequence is CASSPRAGHSSTDTQYF. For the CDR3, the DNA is TGTGCCAGCAGCCCCCGCGCGGGACACTCCTCCACAGATACGCAGTATTTT.

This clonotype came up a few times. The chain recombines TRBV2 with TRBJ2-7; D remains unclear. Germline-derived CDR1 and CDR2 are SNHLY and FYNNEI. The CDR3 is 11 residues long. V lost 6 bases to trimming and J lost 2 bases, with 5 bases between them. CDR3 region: CASRVTYEQYF. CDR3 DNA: TGTGCCAGCAGGGTGACCTACGAGCAGTACTTC.

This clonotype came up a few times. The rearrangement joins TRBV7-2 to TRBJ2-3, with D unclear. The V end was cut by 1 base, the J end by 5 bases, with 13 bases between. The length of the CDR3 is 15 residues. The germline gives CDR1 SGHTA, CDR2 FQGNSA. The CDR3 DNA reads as TGTGCCAGCAGCTTAGGGGGTAACGCCCTAGATACGCAGTATTTT. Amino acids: CASSLGGNALDTQYF.

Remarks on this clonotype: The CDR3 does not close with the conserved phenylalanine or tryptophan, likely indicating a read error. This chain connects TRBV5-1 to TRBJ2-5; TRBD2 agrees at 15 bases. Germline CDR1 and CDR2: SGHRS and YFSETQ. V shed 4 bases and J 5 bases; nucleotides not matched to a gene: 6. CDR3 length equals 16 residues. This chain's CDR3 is CASSTGTSGRSETQYL. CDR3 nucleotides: TGCGCCAGCAGCACAGGGACTAGCGGGAGGTCGGAGACCCAGTACTTG.

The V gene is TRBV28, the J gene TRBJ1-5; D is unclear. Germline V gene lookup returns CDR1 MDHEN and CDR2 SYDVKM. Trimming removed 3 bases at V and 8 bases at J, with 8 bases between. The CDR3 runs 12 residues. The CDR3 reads CASSLDQKPQHF. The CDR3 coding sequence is TGTGCCAGCAGTTTGGACCAGAAGCCCCAGCATTTT.

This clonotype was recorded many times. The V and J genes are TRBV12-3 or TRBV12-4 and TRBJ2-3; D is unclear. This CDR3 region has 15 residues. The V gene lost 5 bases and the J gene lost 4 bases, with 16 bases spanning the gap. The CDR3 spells CASSPAGAYADTQYF. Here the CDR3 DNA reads TGTGCCAGCAGTCCGGCCGGTGCCTACGCAGATACGCAGTATTTT.

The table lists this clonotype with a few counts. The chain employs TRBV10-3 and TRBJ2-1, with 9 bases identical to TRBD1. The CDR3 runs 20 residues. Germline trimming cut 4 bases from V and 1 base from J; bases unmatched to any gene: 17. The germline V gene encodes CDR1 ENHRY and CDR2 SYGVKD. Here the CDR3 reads CAISGAGTGTSLWSYNEQFF. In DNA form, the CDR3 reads TGTGCCATCAGTGGAGCCGGGACAGGGACGTCGCTTTGGTCCTACAATGAGCAGTTCTTC.

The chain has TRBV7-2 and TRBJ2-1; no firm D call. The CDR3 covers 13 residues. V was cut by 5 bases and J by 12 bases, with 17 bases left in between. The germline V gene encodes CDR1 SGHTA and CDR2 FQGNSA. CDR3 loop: CASSNVSPGRQFF. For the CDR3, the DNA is TGTGCCAGCAGCAACGTCAGTCCGGGTCGGCAGTTCTTC.

The CDR3 sequence is CSARKDESSYEQYF. The CDR3 DNA follows: TGCAGTGCTAGAAAGGACGAGAGCTCCTACGAGCAGTACTTC. This chain uses TRBV20-1 with TRBJ2-7; D gene ambiguous. The V end was cut by 2 bases, the J end by 0 bases, with 11 bases between. The germline V gene encodes CDR1 DFQATT and CDR2 SNEGSKA (reference sequence). The CDR3 length is 14 residues.

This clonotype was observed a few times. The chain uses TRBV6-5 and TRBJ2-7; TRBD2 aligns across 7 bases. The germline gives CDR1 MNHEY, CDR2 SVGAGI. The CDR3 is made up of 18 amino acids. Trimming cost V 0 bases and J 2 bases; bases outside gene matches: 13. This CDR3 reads CASSYSSPSGGVPYEQYF. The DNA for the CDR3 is TGTGCCAGCAGTTACTCGAGTCCTAGCGGAGGTGTCCCCTACGAGCAGTACTTC.

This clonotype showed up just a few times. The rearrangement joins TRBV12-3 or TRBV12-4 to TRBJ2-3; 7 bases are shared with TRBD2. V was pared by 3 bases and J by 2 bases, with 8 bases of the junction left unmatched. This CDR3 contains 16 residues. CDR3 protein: CASSFSGGGLTDTQYF. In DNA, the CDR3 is TGTGCCAGCAGTTTTTCTGGGGGGGGTCTCACAGATACGCAGTATTTT.

Here the CDR3 DNA reads TGCGCCAGCAGCTTTTCCCTGCAGCGGGAGGCTCCCTACGAGCAGTACTTC. Its translation: CASSFSLQREAPYEQYF. The rearrangement uses TRBV5-1 and TRBJ2-7; TRBD2 aligns across 9 bases. The germline V gene has CDR1 SGHRS and CDR2 YFSETQ. The CDR3 is made up of 17 amino acids. After removal of 2 bases from V and 2 bases from J, the junction contained 11 bases not matched to a gene.

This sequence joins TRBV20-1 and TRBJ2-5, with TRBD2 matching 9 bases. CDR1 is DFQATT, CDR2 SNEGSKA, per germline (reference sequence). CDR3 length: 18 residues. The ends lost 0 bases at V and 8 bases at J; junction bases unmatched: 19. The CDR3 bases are TGCAGTGCTAGAGAGTCTAGCGGGGTATTGTCTACGGAGAGAACCCAGTACTTC. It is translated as CSARESSGVLSTERTQYF.

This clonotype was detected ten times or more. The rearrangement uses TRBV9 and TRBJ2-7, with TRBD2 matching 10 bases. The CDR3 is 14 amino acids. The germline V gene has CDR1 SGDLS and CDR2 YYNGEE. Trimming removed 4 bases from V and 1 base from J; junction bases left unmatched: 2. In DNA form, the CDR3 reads TGTGCCAGCAGCTCTAGCGGGGGTTCCTACGAGCAGTACTTC. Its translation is CASSSSGGSYEQYF.

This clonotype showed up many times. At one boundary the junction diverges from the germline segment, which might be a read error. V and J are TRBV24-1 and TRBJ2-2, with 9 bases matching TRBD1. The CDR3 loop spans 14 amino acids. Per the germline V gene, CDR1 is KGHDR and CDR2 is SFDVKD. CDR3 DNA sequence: TGTGCCACCGGAGGGACAGGGAACAGCGGGGAGCTGTTTTTT. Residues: CATGGTGNSGELFF.

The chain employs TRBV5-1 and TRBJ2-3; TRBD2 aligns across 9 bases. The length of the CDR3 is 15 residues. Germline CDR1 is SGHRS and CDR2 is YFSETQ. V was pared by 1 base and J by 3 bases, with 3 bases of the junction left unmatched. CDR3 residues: CASSLLAGVTDTQYF. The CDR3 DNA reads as TGCGCCAGCAGCTTGTTAGCGGGAGTGACAGATACGCAGTATTTT.

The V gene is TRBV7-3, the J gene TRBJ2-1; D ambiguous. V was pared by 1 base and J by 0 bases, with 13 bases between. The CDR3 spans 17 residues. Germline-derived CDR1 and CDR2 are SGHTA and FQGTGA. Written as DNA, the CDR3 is TGTGCCAGCAGCTTAATGTGGGATCCCAGCTCCTACAATGAGCAGTTCTTC. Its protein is CASSLMWDPSSYNEQFF.

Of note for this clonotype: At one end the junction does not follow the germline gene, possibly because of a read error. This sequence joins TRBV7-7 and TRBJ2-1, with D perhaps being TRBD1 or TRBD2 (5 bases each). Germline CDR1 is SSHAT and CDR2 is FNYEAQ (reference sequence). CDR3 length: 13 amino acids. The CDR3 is CASSSGARNEQFF. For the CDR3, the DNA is TGTGCTAGCAGCTCCGGGGCCCGCAATGAGCAGTTCTTC.

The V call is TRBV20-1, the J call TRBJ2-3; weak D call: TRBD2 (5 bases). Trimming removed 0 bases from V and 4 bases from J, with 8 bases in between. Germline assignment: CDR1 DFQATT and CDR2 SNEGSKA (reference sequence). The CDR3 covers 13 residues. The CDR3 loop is CSARDSSPDTQYF. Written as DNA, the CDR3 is TGCAGTGCTAGAGACTCTAGCCCAGATACGCAGTATTTT.

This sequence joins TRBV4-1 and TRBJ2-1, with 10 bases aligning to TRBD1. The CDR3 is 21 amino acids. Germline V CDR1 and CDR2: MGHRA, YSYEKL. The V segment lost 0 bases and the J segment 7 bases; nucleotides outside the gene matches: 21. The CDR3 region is CASSQDGGQGLSSPRKNEQFF. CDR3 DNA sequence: TGCGCCAGCAGCCAAGATGGGGGACAGGGGCTGTCTAGCCCGCGAAAAAATGAGCAGTTCTTC.

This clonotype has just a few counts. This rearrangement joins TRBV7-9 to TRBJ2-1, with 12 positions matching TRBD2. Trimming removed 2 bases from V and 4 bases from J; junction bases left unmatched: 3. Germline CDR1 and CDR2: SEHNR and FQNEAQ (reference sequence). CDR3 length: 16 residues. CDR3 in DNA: TGTGCCAGCAGCTTAAAAACTAGCGGGAGGTACAATGAGCAGTTCTTC. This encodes CASSLKTSGRYNEQFF.

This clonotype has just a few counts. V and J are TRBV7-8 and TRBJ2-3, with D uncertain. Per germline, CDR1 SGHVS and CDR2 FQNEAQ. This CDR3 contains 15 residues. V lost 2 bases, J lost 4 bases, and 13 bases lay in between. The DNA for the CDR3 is TGTGCCAGCAGCTTAACAGCGACAAAAGCAGATACGCAGTATTTT. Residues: CASSLTATKADTQYF.

CDR3 sequence: CASSQGPAGASIQYF. The CDR3 DNA reads TGCGCCAGCAGCCAAGGGCCAGCGGGAGCAAGCATTCAGTACTTC. The rearrangement uses TRBV4-3 and TRBJ2-4, with TRBD2 matching 8 bases. Germline CDR1 reads LGHNA; CDR2 reads YSLEER. There are 15 residues in the CDR3. The V gene end was trimmed by 1 base and the J gene end by 9 bases; junction bases not matched to a gene: 8.